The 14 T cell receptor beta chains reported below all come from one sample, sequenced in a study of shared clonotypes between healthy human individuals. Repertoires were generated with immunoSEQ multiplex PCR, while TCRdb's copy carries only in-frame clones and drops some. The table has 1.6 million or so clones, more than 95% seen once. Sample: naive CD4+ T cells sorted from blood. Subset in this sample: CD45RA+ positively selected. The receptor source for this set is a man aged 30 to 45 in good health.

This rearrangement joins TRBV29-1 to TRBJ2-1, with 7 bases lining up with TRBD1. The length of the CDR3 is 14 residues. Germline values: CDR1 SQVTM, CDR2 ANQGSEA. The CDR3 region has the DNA TGCAGTGTATGCCGGGACAGCAACTACAATGAGCAGTTCTTC. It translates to CSVCRDSNYNEQFF.

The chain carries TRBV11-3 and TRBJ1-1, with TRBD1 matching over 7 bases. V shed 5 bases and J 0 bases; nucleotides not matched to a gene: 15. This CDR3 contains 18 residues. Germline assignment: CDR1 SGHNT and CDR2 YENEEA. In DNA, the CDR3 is TGTGCCAGCAGCGGGTCGAGACAGGGTGGGGAGATGAACACTGAAGCTTTCTTT. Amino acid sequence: CASSGSRQGGEMNTEAFF.

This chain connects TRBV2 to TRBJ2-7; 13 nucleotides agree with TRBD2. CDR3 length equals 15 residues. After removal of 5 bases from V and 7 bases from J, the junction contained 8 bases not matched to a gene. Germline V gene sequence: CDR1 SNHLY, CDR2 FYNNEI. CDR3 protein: CASSSRLAGGVEQYF. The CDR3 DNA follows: TGTGCCAGCAGTTCGCGACTAGCGGGAGGCGTTGAGCAGTACTTC.

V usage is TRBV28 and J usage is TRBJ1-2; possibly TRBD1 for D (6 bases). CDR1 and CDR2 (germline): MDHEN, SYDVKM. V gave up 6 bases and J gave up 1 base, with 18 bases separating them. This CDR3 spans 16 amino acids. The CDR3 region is CASSPGGLSFNYGYTF. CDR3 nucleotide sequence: TGTGCCAGCAGCCCCGGGGGCCTAAGTTTTAACTATGGCTACACCTTC.

The chain's CDR3 is CAWGGGNTIYF. The CDR3 DNA follows: TGTGCGTGGGGGGGCGGAAACACCATATATTTT. This rearrangement joins TRBV30 to TRBJ1-3; TRBD1 might be the D (6 bases). Germline V gene data show CDR1 as GTSNPN and CDR2 as SVGIG (reference sequence). The CDR3 runs to 11 residues.

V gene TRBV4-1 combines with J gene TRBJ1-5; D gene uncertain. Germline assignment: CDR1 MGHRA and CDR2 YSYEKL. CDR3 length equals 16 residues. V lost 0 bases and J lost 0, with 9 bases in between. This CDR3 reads CASSQDMTYSNQPQHF. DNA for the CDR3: TGCGCCAGCAGCCAAGATATGACATATAGCAATCAGCCCCAGCATTTT.

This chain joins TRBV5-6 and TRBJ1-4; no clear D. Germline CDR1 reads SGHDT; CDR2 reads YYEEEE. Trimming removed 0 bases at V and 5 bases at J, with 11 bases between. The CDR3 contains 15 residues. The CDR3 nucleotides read TGTGCCAGCAGCTTGGCCCCTCCGGTGAATGAAAAACTGTTTTTT. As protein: CASSLAPPVNEKLFF.

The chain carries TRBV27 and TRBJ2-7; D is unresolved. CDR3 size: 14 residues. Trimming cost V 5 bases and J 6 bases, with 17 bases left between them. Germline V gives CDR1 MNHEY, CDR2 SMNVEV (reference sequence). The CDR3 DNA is TGTGCCAGCAGTCCCCGTGGCCGGTCGGGCGAGCAGTACTTC. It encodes CASSPRGRSGEQYF.

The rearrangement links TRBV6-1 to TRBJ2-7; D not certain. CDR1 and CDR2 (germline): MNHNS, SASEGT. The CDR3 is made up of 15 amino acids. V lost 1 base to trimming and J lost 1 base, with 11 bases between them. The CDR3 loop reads CASSEGGRLSYEQYF. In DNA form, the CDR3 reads TGTGCCAGCAGTGAAGGCGGACGACTTTCCTACGAGCAGTACTTC.

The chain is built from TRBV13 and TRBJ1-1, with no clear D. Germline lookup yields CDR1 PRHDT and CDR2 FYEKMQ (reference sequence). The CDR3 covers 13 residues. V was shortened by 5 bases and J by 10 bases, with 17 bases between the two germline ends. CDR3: CASSPPQTPPAFF. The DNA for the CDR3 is TGTGCCAGCAGCCCTCCCCAAACCCCCCCAGCTTTCTTT.

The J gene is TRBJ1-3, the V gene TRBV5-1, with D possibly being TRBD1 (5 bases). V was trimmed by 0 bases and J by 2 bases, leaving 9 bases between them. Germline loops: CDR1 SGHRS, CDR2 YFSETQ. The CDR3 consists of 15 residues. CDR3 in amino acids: CASSLVVGAGNTIYF. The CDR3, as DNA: TGCGCCAGCAGCTTGGTGGTAGGGGCTGGAAACACCATATATTTT.

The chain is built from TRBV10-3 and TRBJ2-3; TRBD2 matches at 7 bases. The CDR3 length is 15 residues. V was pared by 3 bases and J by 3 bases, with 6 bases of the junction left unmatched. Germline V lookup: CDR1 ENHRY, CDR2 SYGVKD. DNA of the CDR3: TGTGCCATCAGTGACCTGGGCGGGAGTACAGATACGCAGTATTTT. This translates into CAISDLGGSTDTQYF.

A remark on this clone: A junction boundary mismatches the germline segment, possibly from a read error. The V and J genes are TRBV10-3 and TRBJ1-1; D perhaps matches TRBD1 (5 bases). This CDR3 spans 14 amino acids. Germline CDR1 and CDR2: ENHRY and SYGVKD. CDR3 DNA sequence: TGTGCCAGCAGTTACCAGCGCAGGGCAGGGGAAGCTTTCTTT. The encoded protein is CASSYQRRAGEAFF.

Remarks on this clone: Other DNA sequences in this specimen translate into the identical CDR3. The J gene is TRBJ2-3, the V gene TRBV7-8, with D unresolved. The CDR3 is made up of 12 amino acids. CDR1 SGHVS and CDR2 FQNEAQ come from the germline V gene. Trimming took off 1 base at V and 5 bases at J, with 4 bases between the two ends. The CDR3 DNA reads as TGTGCCAGCAGCTTAGGTGTAGATACGCAGTATTTT. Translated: CASSLGVDTQYF.